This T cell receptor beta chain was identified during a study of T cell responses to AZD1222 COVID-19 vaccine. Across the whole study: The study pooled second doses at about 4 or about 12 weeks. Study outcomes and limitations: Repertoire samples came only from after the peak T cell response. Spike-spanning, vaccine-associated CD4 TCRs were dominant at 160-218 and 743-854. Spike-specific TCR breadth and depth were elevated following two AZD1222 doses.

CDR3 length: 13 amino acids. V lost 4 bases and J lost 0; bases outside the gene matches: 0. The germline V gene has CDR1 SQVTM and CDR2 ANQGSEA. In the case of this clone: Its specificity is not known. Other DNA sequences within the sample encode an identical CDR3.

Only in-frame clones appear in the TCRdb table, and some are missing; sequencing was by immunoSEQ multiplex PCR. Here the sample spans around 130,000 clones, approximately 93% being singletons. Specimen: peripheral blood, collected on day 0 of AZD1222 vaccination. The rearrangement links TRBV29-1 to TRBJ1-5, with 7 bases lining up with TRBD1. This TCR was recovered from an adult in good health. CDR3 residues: CSVGQGSNQPQHF. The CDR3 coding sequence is TGCAGCGTTGGACAGGGTAGCAATCAGCCCCAGCATTTT. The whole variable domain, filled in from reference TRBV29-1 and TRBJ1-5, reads SAVISQKPSRDICQRGTSLTIQCQVDSQVTMMFWYRQQPGQSLTLIATANQGSEATYESGFVIDKFPISRPNLTFSTLTVSNMSPEDSSIYLCSVGQGSNQPQHFGDGTRLSIL.